These 21 T cell receptor beta chains were sequenced from one sample in a study of CD8 T cells in ankylosing spondylitis. TCRdb fed the 5' RACE reads into MiXCR, producing one record per CDR3 protein. Of under 450,000 distinct CDR3 sequences detected, 20% to 25% appear once; the ten largest clones hold 10% to 15%. Material: blood, either unsorted or a sorted T cell fraction (not recorded which). The receptors originated from a male donor with ankylosing spondylitis or in good health (not recorded which).

This clonotype turned up a few times. The genes are TRBV12-3 or TRBV12-4 and TRBJ2-3; no clear D. Trimming removed 6 bases at V and 6 bases at J, with 10 bases between. This CDR3 is 12 amino acids long. The CDR3 is CASSELADTQYF. The CDR3 DNA reads TGTGCCAGCAGCGAGCTTGCGGATACGCAGTATTTT.

J is TRBJ2-7 and V is TRBV7-2; either TRBD1 or TRBD2 may fit D (5 bases each). This CDR3 has 13 amino acids. Trimming cost V 2 bases and J 7 bases, with 12 bases left between them. Germline values: CDR1 SGHTA, CDR2 FQGNSA. CDR3 sequence reads: CASSLTRGVEQYF. CDR3 sequence (DNA): TGTGCCAGCAGCTTAACCCGGGGCGTTGAGCAGTACTTC.

The CDR3 here is CASSYSVGDGYTF. In DNA form, the CDR3 reads TGTGCCAGCAGTTACTCGGTGGGGGATGGCTACACCTTC. The V and J genes are TRBV6-6 and TRBJ1-2; the D gene is possibly TRBD1 (5 bases). The CDR3 runs to 13 residues. Germline-derived CDR1 and CDR2 are MNHNY and SVGAGI (reference sequence). Trimming left V 0 bases short and J 6 bases short, with 8 bases between.

The gene calls are TRBV7-9 and TRBJ2-1; D is possibly TRBD1 (5 bases). The CDR3 runs 15 residues. Trimming took 7 bases from V and 6 from J, leaving 19 bases between them. CDR1 is SEHNR and CDR2 is FQNEAQ in the germline V gene (reference sequence). CDR3 DNA: TGTGCCAGCAACCGACAGAATCATGGGCCCAATGAGCAGTTCTTC. Amino acid sequence: CASNRQNHGPNEQFF.

This clonotype has more than one count but fewer than ten. The chain carries TRBV9 and TRBJ2-3; tentative D call: TRBD2 (7 bases). Germline CDR1 SGDLS, CDR2 YYNGEE. The V end was cut by 4 bases, the J end by 4 bases, with 19 bases between. CDR3 length equals 16 residues. This chain's CDR3 is CASSFRGASPSDTQYF. The CDR3 DNA sequence: TGTGCCAGCAGCTTCCGGGGGGCATCTCCCTCAGATACGCAGTATTTT. The variable domain in full, completed from reference TRBV9 and TRBJ2-3, reads DSGVTQTPKHLITATGQRVTLRCSPRSGDLSVYWYQQSLDQGLQFLIQYYNGEERAKGNILERFSAQQFPDLHSELNLSSLELGDSALYFCASSFRGASPSDTQYFGPGTRLTVL.

In its sample, this clonotype was seen a few times. This chain links TRBV9 with TRBJ2-1, with D possibly being TRBD2 (6 bases). V was pared by 5 bases and J by 0 bases, with 15 bases between. The CDR3 is made up of 16 amino acids. The germline V gene has CDR1 SGDLS and CDR2 YYNGEE. CDR3 residues: CASSISGRSSYNEQFF. In DNA form, the CDR3 reads TGTGCCAGCAGTATCAGCGGGCGTAGCTCCTACAATGAGCAGTTCTTC. The full variable domain, in which reference TRBV9 and TRBJ2-1 provide the parts outside the CDR3, is DSGVTQTPKHLITATGQRVTLRCSPRSGDLSVYWYQQSLDQGLQFLIQYYNGEERAKGNILERFSAQQFPDLHSELNLSSLELGDSALYFCASSISGRSSYNEQFFGPGTRLTVL.

The chain carries TRBV3-1 and TRBJ2-5, with D possibly called TRBD1 or TRBD2 (5 bases each). CDR1 is LGHDT, CDR2 YNNKEL, per germline (reference sequence). V lost 5 bases and J 7 bases, leaving 17 bases between the germline ends. The CDR3 has 14 residues. CDR3 DNA: TGTGCCAGCAGCGAGGGGCAGGACTGGGGGACCCAGTACTTC. Its protein is CASSEGQDWGTQYF.

This clonotype appeared a few times. The chain is built from TRBV30 and TRBJ2-1, with TRBD2 identical over 10 bases. CDR1 GTSNPN and CDR2 SVGIG come from the germline V gene (reference sequence). This CDR3 contains 17 residues. With V trimmed by 1 base and J by 2 bases, 8 bases remained unmatched. The DNA for the CDR3 is TGTGCCTGGAGTGCAATAGCGGGGGGCCGGCCCTACAATGAGCAGTTCTTC. This gives the protein CAWSAIAGGRPYNEQFF. Combining the CDR3 with reference TRBV30 and TRBJ2-1 gives the whole variable domain SQTIHQWPATLVQPVGSPLSLECTVEGTSNPNLYWYRQAAGRGLQLLFYSVGIGQISSEVPQNLSASRPQDRQFILSSKKLLLSDSGFYLCAWSAIAGGRPYNEQFFGPGTRLTVL.

This clonotype was found a few times. This rearrangement joins TRBV12-3 or TRBV12-4 to TRBJ1-2, with 8 positions matching TRBD1. V trimming: 6 bases; J trimming: 8 bases; junction bases outside the gene matches: 8. There are 13 residues in the CDR3. The CDR3 DNA reads as TGTGCCAGCAGCTATGGACAGGGAGAAGGCTACACCTTC. It yields the protein CASSYGQGEGYTF.

This clonotype came up a few times. V usage is TRBV7-8 and J usage is TRBJ2-2; 9 bases align to TRBD1. The CDR3 loop spans 15 amino acids. Germline V CDR1 and CDR2: SGHVS, FQNEAQ. The J segment lost 4 bases and the V segment lost 4 bases, leaving 4 bases of the junction unmatched. The CDR3 DNA reads as TGTGCCAGCAGCTCAACAGGGGGCGTCACCGGGGAGCTGTTTTTT. Its protein product is CASSSTGGVTGELFF.

V usage is TRBV20-1 and J usage is TRBJ2-7, with a weak D call TRBD1 (5 bases). V was trimmed by 3 bases and J by 2 bases, leaving 11 bases between them. This CDR3 contains 13 residues. Germline V lookup: CDR1 DFQATT, CDR2 SNEGSKA (reference sequence). CDR3 nucleotides: TGCAGTGCTAGGATGACAGCTACCTACGAGCAGTACTTC. Encoded protein: CSARMTATYEQYF.

The chain is built from TRBV29-1 and TRBJ2-3, with D possibly matching TRBD2 (7 bases). The V end lost 5 bases, the J end lost 6 bases, and 15 bases lay between the germline ends. The CDR3 covers 13 residues. Germline CDR1 reads SQVTM; CDR2 reads ANQGSEA. The CDR3 region has the DNA TGCAGCGTTTCTAGGGGGGGCTATGATACGCAGTATTTT. Translation gives CSVSRGGYDTQYF.

This clonotype has a handful of counts. V is TRBV9 and J is TRBJ2-7, with TRBD2 as a possible D gene (5 bases). Germline CDR1 is SGDLS and CDR2 is YYNGEE. The CDR3 runs 15 residues. Trimming cost V 4 bases and J 2 bases, with 16 bases left between them. Written as DNA, the CDR3 is TGTGCCAGCAGCCCGGCTCGGCGGGCACCCTACGAGCAGTACTTC. This gives the protein CASSPARRAPYEQYF.

This clonotype was seen at least ten times. The chain uses TRBV5-1 and TRBJ2-2; D possibly corresponds to TRBD1 (6 bases). Germline CDR1 reads SGHRS; CDR2 reads YFSETQ. V lost 5 bases and J 7 bases, leaving 9 bases between the germline ends. The CDR3 extends over 12 amino acids. The CDR3 is CASRQGSGELFF. For the CDR3, the DNA is TGCGCCAGCAGACAGGGAAGCGGGGAGCTGTTTTTT.

The rearrangement links TRBV15 to TRBJ2-3; 7 bases map to TRBD2. Losses at the gene ends were 1 base for V and 0 bases for J; bases not matched to a gene: 1. The CDR3 contains 15 residues. Germline values: CDR1 LNHNV, CDR2 YYDKDF (reference sequence). The CDR3 region is CATSRAGGSTDTQYF. CDR3 DNA: TGTGCCACCAGCAGAGCGGGGGGTAGCACAGATACGCAGTATTTT.

In this sample, this clonotype turned up a few times. The chain combines TRBV12-3 or TRBV12-4 with TRBJ1-5; D gene uncertain. V gave up 3 bases and J gave up 0 bases, with 6 bases separating them. The CDR3 is made up of 14 amino acids. The CDR3 DNA follows: TGTGCCAGCAGTTTTGTGAATAGCAATCAGCCCCAGCATTTT. It is translated as CASSFVNSNQPQHF.

This clonotype was picked up a small number of times. The J gene is TRBJ1-5, the V gene TRBV4-1; D is undetermined. Germline CDR1 MGHRA, CDR2 YSYEKL. The CDR3 is 17 amino acids. The germline V and J ends were trimmed by 0 bases and 4 bases, with 16 bases remaining between them. The CDR3 loop is CASSQDLGVMENQPQHF. CDR3 DNA: TGCGCCAGCAGCCAAGATCTTGGGGTGATGGAGAATCAGCCCCAGCATTTT.

The V gene is TRBV7-8, the J gene TRBJ2-1; TRBD2 matches 11 bases. Unmatched junction bases numbered 13, after V lost 1 base and J lost 5 bases. The CDR3 extends over 19 amino acids. The germline V gene has CDR1 SGHVS and CDR2 FQNEAQ. The CDR3 DNA sequence: TGTGCCAGCAGCTTAGGAGGGGGACTACCGGGACTAGCGGACAATGAGCAGTTCTTC. This encodes CASSLGGGLPGLADNEQFF.

This clonotype has just a few counts. The chain employs TRBV12-3 or TRBV12-4 and TRBJ2-7, with TRBD2 matching over 10 bases. This CDR3 has 15 amino acids. J was trimmed by 7 bases and V by 0 bases; bases with no gene match: 6. The chain's CDR3 is CASSLALAGAWEQYF. DNA for the CDR3: TGTGCCAGCAGTTTAGCGCTAGCGGGGGCCTGGGAGCAGTACTTC.

This clonotype has a handful of counts. The V gene is TRBV28, the J gene TRBJ2-1, with TRBD1 as a possible D gene (6 bases). The CDR3 spans 12 residues. Germline V gives CDR1 MDHEN, CDR2 SYDVKM. The V and J ends lost 7 bases and 4 bases respectively, with 8 bases between them. CDR3 region: CASTRGYNEQFF. DNA for the CDR3: TGTGCCAGCACGAGGGGGTACAATGAGCAGTTCTTC.

The genes are TRBV29-1 and TRBJ2-1, with 7 bases fitting TRBD2. CDR1 and CDR2 (germline): SQVTM, ANQGSEA. This CDR3 has 12 amino acids. The J segment lost 9 bases and the V segment lost 6 bases, leaving 8 bases of the junction unmatched. The CDR3 sequence: CSVLGGYGEQFF. CDR3 DNA sequence: TGCAGCGTGTTGGGAGGGTACGGTGAGCAGTTCTTC.